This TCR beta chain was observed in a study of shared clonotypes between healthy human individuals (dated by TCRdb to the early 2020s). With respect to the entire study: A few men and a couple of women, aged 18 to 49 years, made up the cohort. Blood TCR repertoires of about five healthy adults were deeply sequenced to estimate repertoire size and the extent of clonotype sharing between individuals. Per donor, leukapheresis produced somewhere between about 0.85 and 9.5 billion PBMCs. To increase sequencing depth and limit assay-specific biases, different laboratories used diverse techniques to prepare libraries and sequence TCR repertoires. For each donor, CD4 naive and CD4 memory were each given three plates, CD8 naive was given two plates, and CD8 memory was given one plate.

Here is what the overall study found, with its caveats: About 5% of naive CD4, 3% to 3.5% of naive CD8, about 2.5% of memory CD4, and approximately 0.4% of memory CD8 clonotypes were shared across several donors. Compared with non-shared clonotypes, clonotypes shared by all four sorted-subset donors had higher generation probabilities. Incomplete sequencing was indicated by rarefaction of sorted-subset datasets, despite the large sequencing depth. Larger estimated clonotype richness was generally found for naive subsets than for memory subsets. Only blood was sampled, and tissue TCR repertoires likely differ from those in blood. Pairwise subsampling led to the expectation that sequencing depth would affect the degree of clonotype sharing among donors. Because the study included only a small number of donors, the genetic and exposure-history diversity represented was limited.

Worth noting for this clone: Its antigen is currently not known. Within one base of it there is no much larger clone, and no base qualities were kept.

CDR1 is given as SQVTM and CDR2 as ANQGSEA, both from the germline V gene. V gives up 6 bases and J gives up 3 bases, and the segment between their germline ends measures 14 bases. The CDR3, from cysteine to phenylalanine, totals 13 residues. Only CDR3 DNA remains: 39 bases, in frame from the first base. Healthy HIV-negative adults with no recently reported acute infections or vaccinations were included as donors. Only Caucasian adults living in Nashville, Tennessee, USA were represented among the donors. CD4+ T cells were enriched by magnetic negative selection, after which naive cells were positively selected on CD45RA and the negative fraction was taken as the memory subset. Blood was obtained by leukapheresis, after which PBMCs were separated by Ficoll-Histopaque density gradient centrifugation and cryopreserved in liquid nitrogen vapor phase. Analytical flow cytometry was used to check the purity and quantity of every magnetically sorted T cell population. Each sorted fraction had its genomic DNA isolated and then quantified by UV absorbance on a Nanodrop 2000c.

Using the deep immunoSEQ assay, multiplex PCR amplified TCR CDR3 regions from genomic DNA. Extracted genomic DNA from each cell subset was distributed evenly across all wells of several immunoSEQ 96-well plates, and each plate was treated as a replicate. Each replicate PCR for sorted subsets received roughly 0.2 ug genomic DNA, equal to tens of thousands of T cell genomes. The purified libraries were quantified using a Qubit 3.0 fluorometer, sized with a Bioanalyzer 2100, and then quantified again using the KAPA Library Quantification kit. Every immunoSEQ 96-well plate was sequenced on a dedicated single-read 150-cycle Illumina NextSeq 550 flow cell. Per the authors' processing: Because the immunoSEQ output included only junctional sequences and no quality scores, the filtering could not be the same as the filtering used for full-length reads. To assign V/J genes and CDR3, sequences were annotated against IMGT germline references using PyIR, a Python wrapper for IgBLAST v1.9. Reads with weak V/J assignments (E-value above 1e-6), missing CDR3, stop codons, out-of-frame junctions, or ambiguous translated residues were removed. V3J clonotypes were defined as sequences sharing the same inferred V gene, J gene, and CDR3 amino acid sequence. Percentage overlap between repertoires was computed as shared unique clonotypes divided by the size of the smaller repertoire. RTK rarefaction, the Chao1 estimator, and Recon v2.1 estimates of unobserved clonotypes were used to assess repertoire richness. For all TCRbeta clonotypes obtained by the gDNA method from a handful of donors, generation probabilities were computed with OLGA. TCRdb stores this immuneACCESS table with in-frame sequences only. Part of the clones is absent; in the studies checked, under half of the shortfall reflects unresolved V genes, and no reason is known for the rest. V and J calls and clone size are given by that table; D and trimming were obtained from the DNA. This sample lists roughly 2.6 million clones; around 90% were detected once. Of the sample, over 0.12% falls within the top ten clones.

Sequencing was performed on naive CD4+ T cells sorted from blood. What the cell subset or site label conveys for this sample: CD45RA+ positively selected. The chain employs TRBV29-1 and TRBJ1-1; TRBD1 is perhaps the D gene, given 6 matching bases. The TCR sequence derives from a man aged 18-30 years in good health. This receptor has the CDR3 CSVHRVMDTEAFF. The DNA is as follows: TGCAGCGTCCACAGGGTGATGGACACTGAAGCTTTCTTT.